One sample yielded the 27 T cell receptor beta chains listed below, sequenced in a study of blood T cell repertoires in COVID-19. Assay used: immunoSEQ multiplex PCR; TCRdb lists only in-frame clones, some missing. Of 240,000 or so clones listed, roughly 86% are singletons. Sequencing used peripheral blood. These TCRs come from a woman aged 25 to 39 who had recovered from COVID-19.

This chain joins TRBV7-2 and TRBJ1-4; no clear D. The V end lost 5 bases, the J end lost 8 bases, and 18 bases lay between the germline ends. This CDR3 spans 15 amino acids. Germline CDR1 reads SGHTA; CDR2 reads FQGNSA. The CDR3 nucleotides read TGTGCCAGCAGCCGGGAAGGGCACAACGGGGAAAAACTGTTTTTT. It translates to CASSREGHNGEKLFF.

V and J are TRBV19 and TRBJ2-1; TRBD1 agrees at 12 bases. The ends lost 5 bases at V and 1 base at J; junction bases unmatched: 9. The CDR3 spans 18 residues. CDR1 is LNHDA, CDR2 SQIVND, per germline (reference sequence). In nucleotides, the CDR3 is TGTGCCAGTAGTTCGGGACAGGGGGCGCGATGGTCCTACAATGAGCAGTTCTTC. Protein: CASSSGQGARWSYNEQFF.

The rearrangement joins TRBV9 to TRBJ1-2; D perhaps matches TRBD1 (6 bases). The CDR3 totals 15 residues. V was clipped by 2 bases and J by 2 bases, with 13 bases between them. The germline gives CDR1 SGDLS, CDR2 YYNGEE. The CDR3 coding sequence is TGTGCCAGCAGCGTTTCAGGGGTGGCCAACTATGGCTACACCTTC. It codes for CASSVSGVANYGYTF. Full variable domain (remainder filled in from reference TRBV9 and TRBJ1-2): DSGVTQTPKHLITATGQRVTLRCSPRSGDLSVYWYQQSLDQGLQFLIQYYNGEERAKGNILERFSAQQFPDLHSELNLSSLELGDSALYFCASSVSGVANYGYTFGSGTRLTVV.

The rearrangement joins TRBV5-1 to TRBJ2-7; 8 bases are shared with TRBD1. The CDR3 extends over 18 amino acids. Germline V gives CDR1 SGHRS, CDR2 YFSETQ. The V gene end was trimmed by 4 bases and the J gene end by 2 bases; junction bases not matched to a gene: 17. The chain's CDR3 is CASSLDNRGTGDPYEQYF. The CDR3 DNA follows: TGCGCCAGCAGCCTAGACAACCGTGGGACAGGAGACCCCTACGAGCAGTACTTC.

CDR3 protein: CATSRGPPSYKGEQFF. The CDR3 DNA is TGTGCCACCAGCAGAGGGCCTCCTTCTTACAAGGGGGAGCAGTTCTTC. The rearrangement uses TRBV15 and TRBJ2-1; D perhaps matches TRBD1 (5 bases). The germline V gene has CDR1 LNHNV and CDR2 YYDKDF (reference sequence). The CDR3 sequence is 16 residues long. V lost 1 base to trimming and J lost 10 bases, with 20 bases between them. Full variable domain (outside the CDR3, taken from reference TRBV15 and TRBJ2-1): DAMVIQNPRYQVTQFGKPVTLSCSQTLNHNVMYWYQQKSSQAPKLLFHYYDKDFNNEADTPDNFQSRRPNTSFCFLDIRSPGLGDTAMYLCATSRGPPSYKGEQFFGPGTRLTVL.

The gene calls are TRBV7-9 and TRBJ2-1; 14 bases are shared with TRBD2. This CDR3 contains 15 residues. Germline CDR1 is SEHNR and CDR2 is FQNEAQ (reference sequence). The junction had 3 bases not matched to a gene; V was cut back by 5 bases and J by 6 bases. The CDR3 spells CASSKGTSGGNEQFF. The CDR3 DNA sequence: TGTGCCAGCAGCAAGGGGACTAGCGGGGGCAATGAGCAGTTCTTC.

The chain is built from TRBV14 and TRBJ2-7; TRBD1 agrees at 9 bases. The CDR3 is 15 residues long. The ends lost 5 bases at V and 3 bases at J; junction bases unmatched: 8. Germline V gene lookup returns CDR1 SGHDN and CDR2 FVKESK. Written as DNA, the CDR3 is TGTGCCAGCAGCAAAACGGGACAGGGTCTCTACGAGCAGTACTTC. Its translation is CASSKTGQGLYEQYF.

This clone was counted between two and nine times. The V gene is TRBV11-2, the J gene TRBJ2-7, with D uncertain. CDR1 is SGHAT and CDR2 is FQNNGV in the germline V gene. The germline V and J ends were trimmed by 5 bases and 2 bases, with 10 bases remaining between them. This CDR3 is 13 amino acids long. For the CDR3, the DNA is TGTGCCAGCAGCCCCAGTGGGCCCTACGAGCAGTACTTC. Its protein is CASSPSGPYEQYF.

V gene TRBV6-5 combines with J gene TRBJ1-2; D gene ambiguous. The CDR3 covers 13 residues. Trimming removed 7 bases from V and 6 bases from J, with 15 bases in between. Germline V gives CDR1 MNHEY, CDR2 SVGAGI. CDR3 sequence: CASTTSGRDGYTF. The CDR3 coding sequence is TGTGCCAGCACCACAAGCGGACGGGATGGCTACACCTTC.

The gene calls are TRBV9 and TRBJ1-2; 9 bases match TRBD1. With 4 bases clipped from V and 4 bases from J, the junction kept 11 bases outside the gene matches. The germline V gene encodes CDR1 SGDLS and CDR2 YYNGEE. This CDR3 spans 16 amino acids. The chain's CDR3 is CASSRGTGYDGYGYTF. DNA of the CDR3: TGTGCCAGCAGCCGCGGGACAGGGTACGATGGCTATGGCTACACCTTC.

This sequence joins TRBV5-4 and TRBJ2-7, with 7 bases that match TRBD1. CDR1 SGHNT and CDR2 YYREEE come from the germline V gene (reference sequence). This CDR3 has 15 amino acids. The V gene end was trimmed by 2 bases and the J gene end by 2 bases; junction bases not matched to a gene: 7. The CDR3 nucleotides read TGTGCCAGCAGCTTTCAAGACAGGGCGGCCTACGAGCAGTACTTC. Amino acids: CASSFQDRAAYEQYF.

The genes are TRBV30 and TRBJ2-7; 7 nucleotides match TRBD2. Germline assignment: CDR1 GTSNPN and CDR2 SVGIG (reference sequence). This CDR3 has 15 amino acids. Trimming at V came to 2 bases and at J to 4 bases, leaving 11 bases not matched to a gene. The DNA for the CDR3 is TGTGCCTGGAGTCCTTCGGGAGGATTTTTATACGAGCAGTACTTC. Its translation is CAWSPSGGFLYEQYF.

Here the CDR3 reads CASSIRQGGYYEQYF. CDR3 in DNA: TGTGCCAGTAGTATTAGGCAGGGGGGATACTACGAGCAGTACTTC. The V gene is TRBV19, the J gene TRBJ2-7; tentatively, D is TRBD1 (7 bases). The CDR3 is 15 amino acids. Trimming took 3 bases from V and 3 from J, leaving 15 bases between them. From germline, CDR1 is LNHDA and CDR2 SQIVND (reference sequence).

The rearrangement uses TRBV7-2 and TRBJ2-4, with 7 bases matching TRBD2. V was clipped by 4 bases and J by 4 bases; unmatched bases: 7. The CDR3 loop spans 15 amino acids. The germline V gene has CDR1 SGHTA and CDR2 FQGNSA. CDR3 residues: CASSSYRGDKNIQYF. The CDR3 DNA is TGTGCCAGCAGCTCTTACCGGGGGGATAAAAACATTCAGTACTTC.

The chain carries TRBV14 and TRBJ2-3, with TRBD2 matching 10 bases. CDR1 is SGHDN, CDR2 FVKESK, per germline. The CDR3 loop spans 16 amino acids. The V gene end was trimmed by 4 bases and the J gene end by 1 base; junction bases not matched to a gene: 5. This CDR3 is CASSRDSGGGTDTQYF. The DNA of the CDR3 is TGTGCCAGCAGCCGAGACAGCGGGGGGGGCACAGATACGCAGTATTTT.

The rearrangement links TRBV12-3 or TRBV12-4 to TRBJ1-5; D uncertain. The V end lost 4 bases, the J end lost 5 bases, and 9 bases lay between the germline ends. The CDR3 has 13 residues. CDR3 loop: CASSWVGDQPQHF. The CDR3 DNA reads as TGTGCCAGCAGTTGGGTCGGGGATCAGCCCCAGCATTTT.

The table lists this clone with a count of one. The chain has TRBV5-1 and TRBJ2-1; TRBD2 is a possible D gene (6 bases). Germline CDR1 and CDR2: SGHRS and YFSETQ. Trimming cost V 5 bases and J 4 bases, with 10 bases left between them. This CDR3 has 13 amino acids. This chain's CDR3 is CASSPGAYNEQFF. The CDR3 DNA is TGCGCCAGCAGTCCGGGAGCTTACAATGAGCAGTTCTTC.

The V gene is TRBV30, the J gene TRBJ2-1; D perhaps matches TRBD2 (5 bases). Trimming removed 1 base at V and 7 bases at J, with 11 bases between. The length of the CDR3 is 13 residues. Germline lookup yields CDR1 GTSNPN and CDR2 SVGIG (reference sequence). The CDR3 loop reads CAWSAGSPNEQFF. In nucleotides, the CDR3 is TGTGCCTGGAGTGCGGGATCTCCTAATGAGCAGTTCTTC. Full variable domain (missing parts from reference TRBV30 and TRBJ2-1): SQTIHQWPATLVQPVGSPLSLECTVEGTSNPNLYWYRQAAGRGLQLLFYSVGIGQISSEVPQNLSASRPQDRQFILSSKKLLLSDSGFYLCAWSAGSPNEQFFGPGTRLTVL.

J is TRBJ2-7 and V is TRBV7-2, with TRBD2 identical over 15 bases. After removal of 3 bases from V and 6 bases from J, the junction contained 12 bases not matched to a gene. Germline V lookup: CDR1 SGHTA, CDR2 FQGNSA. The length of the CDR3 is 18 residues. The CDR3 region is CASSFQANLGLAGGEQYF. As DNA, the CDR3 is TGTGCCAGCAGCTTCCAAGCGAACTTGGGACTAGCGGGGGGCGAGCAGTACTTC.

This clone occurred once. The likely explanation is a read error, given a far larger clone one base away. The V and J genes are TRBV6-5 and TRBJ1-6, with D possibly TRBD1 on 6 matching bases. The germline V gene has CDR1 MNHEY and CDR2 SVGAGI. The CDR3 length is 13 residues. Trimming took off 7 bases at V and 7 bases at J, with 11 bases between the two ends. The CDR3, as DNA: TGTGCCAGCACGGCAGGGGAAAATTCACCCCTCCACTTT. Translating gives CASTAGENSPLHF.

The genes are TRBV12-3 or TRBV12-4 and TRBJ2-7, with D maybe TRBD2 (6 bases). V shed 7 bases and J shed 0 bases, with 10 bases lying between them. CDR3 length: 13 amino acids. CDR3 in DNA: TGTGCCAGCAAGTTCGGGAGCTCCTACGAGCAGTACTTC. Amino acids: CASKFGSSYEQYF.

The V gene is TRBV2, the J gene TRBJ2-7; D is perhaps TRBD2 (6 bases). The CDR3 has 9 residues. V shed 10 bases and J shed 9 bases, with 10 bases lying between them. Germline CDR1 SNHLY, CDR2 FYNNEI. For the CDR3, the DNA is TGTGCCACCGAGGAGGGGCAGTACTTC. Translated: CATEEGQYF.

This rearrangement joins TRBV25-1 to TRBJ1-2; the match to TRBD1 covers 10 bases. The CDR3 is made up of 15 amino acids. J was trimmed by 6 bases and V by 4 bases; bases with no gene match: 8. Germline lookup yields CDR1 MGHDK and CDR2 SYGVNS. CDR3 nucleotides: TGTGCCAGCAGTGGGGGGGACAGGGGTCCTAATGGCTACACCTTC. Its protein product is CASSGGDRGPNGYTF.

The chain couples TRBV6-2 or TRBV6-3 to TRBJ1-1; 8 nucleotides line up with TRBD1. The CDR3 runs to 15 residues. Germline V gives CDR1 MNHEY, CDR2 SVGEGT. V lost 6 bases to trimming and J lost 3 bases; unmatched junction nucleotides: 9. The CDR3 reads CASSPLGQGDTEAFF. CDR3 sequence (DNA): TGTGCCAGCAGCCCGCTTGGACAGGGTGACACTGAAGCTTTCTTT.

The CDR3 sequence: CASSPSGVYGYTF. Here the CDR3 DNA reads TGTGCCAGCAGCCCCTCGGGAGTCTATGGCTACACCTTC. The chain uses TRBV9 and TRBJ1-2; D not certain. Germline V lookup: CDR1 SGDLS, CDR2 YYNGEE. This CDR3 has 13 amino acids. Trimming left V 4 bases short and J 4 bases short, with 11 bases between.

The gene calls are TRBV3-1 (or the pseudogene TRBV3-2) and TRBJ1-3; 7 nucleotides agree with TRBD1. Germline trimming cut 4 bases from V and 2 bases from J; bases unmatched to any gene: 5. The germline gives CDR1 LGHDT, CDR2 YNNKEL (reference sequence). The CDR3 has 15 amino acids. The CDR3: CASSRQGEAGNTIYF. CDR3 bases: TGTGCCAGCAGCCGACAGGGTGAAGCTGGAAACACCATATATTTT.

This clone was observed once. The V gene is TRBV7-9, the J gene TRBJ1-3; TRBD1 might be the D (6 bases). Per the germline V gene, CDR1 is SEHNR and CDR2 is FQNEAQ (reference sequence). With 1 base removed from V and 3 bases from J, the gap between germline ends came to 19 bases. The CDR3 has 18 residues. CDR3 sequence: CASSLDAPRDTFGNTIYF. Here the CDR3 DNA reads TGTGCCAGCAGCTTAGACGCTCCCCGGGACACCTTTGGAAACACCATATATTTT.